The T cell receptor beta chain under discussion was sequenced for a study of T cells in Graves' hyperthyroidism and ophthalmopathy. The CDR3 loop spans 16 amino acids. V dropped 6 bases and J dropped 4 bases, with 19 bases sitting between them. Amplification targeted TCR beta CDR3 regions from RNA transcripts. The primer set for the first-round RT-PCR of the TCR CDR3 was HTBI. Using its own MiXCR run on the multiplex PCR reads, TCRdb lists one record per CDR3 protein. Of about 380,000 distinct CDR3 sequences in the sample, approximately 15% were seen once. Whole-study results and caveats: Most thyroid clonotypes that were expanded above 0.001 also turned up in blood.

This clonotype was observed at least ten times. Its target is not known. The chain employs TRBV12-3 or TRBV12-4 and TRBJ1-5; D perhaps matches TRBD1 (5 bases). Input material: blood. The TCR was taken from a woman between 55 and 75 years old with Graves' hyperthyroidism. CDR3 in amino acids: CASSGLGTSGNQPQHF. The CDR3 coding sequence is TGTGCCAGCAGCGGACTCGGGACGTCTGGGAATCAGCCCCAGCATTTT.